This T cell receptor beta chain was recorded in a study of blood T cell repertoires in COVID-19. For the study at large: The study drew acute and convalescent COVID-19 samples from the United States, Italy and Spain. Sources were T cells, B-cell-depleted T cells, or PBMCs; the material itself was cDNA or gDNA.

The CDR3 totals 15 residues. Trimming removed 5 bases from V and 2 bases from J, with 14 bases in between. Germline V CDR1 and CDR2: PRHDT, FYEKMQ (reference sequence). Original handling: Reference gene primer amplification gave nucleated cell count estimates. Libraries were prepared by immunoSEQ multiplex PCR; TCRdb keeps only in-frame clonotypes and omits some of them. That table furnishes V, J and clone size, whereas the DNA furnished D and trimming. The data hold about 300,000 clones, with approximately 88% observed a single time. Sequenced: peripheral blood. The chain couples TRBV13 to TRBJ2-3; D is unclear. The clonotype comes from a woman aged 25 to 45 who had recovered from COVID-19. The CDR3 DNA sequence: TGTGCCAGCAGCCCCCCCGGTTCGATCACAGATACGCAGTATTTT. This gives the protein CASSPPGSITDTQYF.